This TCR beta chain originates from a study of shared clonotypes between healthy human individuals. Libraries were prepared by immunoSEQ multiplex PCR; TCRdb keeps only in-frame clonotypes and omits some of them. The sample includes about 680,000 clones, roughly 73% seen only once; the top ten take 1.5% to 2%. The sample comprised memory CD4+ T cells sorted from blood. Described subset: CD45RA-negative fraction. This clonotype originated in a woman between 25 and 40 years old in good health.

CDR3 region: CASSLDTGRGGYTF. For the CDR3, the DNA is TGTGCCAGCAGCTTAGATACAGGCAGGGGTGGCTACACCTTC. This chain connects TRBV11-2 to TRBJ1-2; D may be TRBD1 (6 bases). The germline V gene has CDR1 SGHAT and CDR2 FQNNGV. V lost 0 bases, J lost 7 bases, and 12 bases lay in between. The CDR3 is 14 residues long.